Sequencing of this T cell receptor (beta chain) was carried out in a study of beta chain features in type 1 diabetes. Across the study: The patients were much like the healthy donors in age, gender and cell yields. Sorted cells numbering roughly 98,000,000 were examined across all samples.

Sorted populations all had greater than 98% purity. This CDR3 is built from 14 residues. CDR1 LNHDA and CDR2 SQIVND come from the germline V gene (reference sequence). Trimming shortened V by 3 bases and J by 4 bases, and 11 bases separated the two germline ends. The sample holds a few counts of this clone. Its target is not known. This specimen includes other DNA sequences encoding the same CDR3. Findings and limits, study-wide: Patients' naive, central memory and regulatory TCRB repertoires appeared more alike than those of healthy donors. Patients with Type 1 diabetes showed moderately but significantly shorter TCRB CDR3s in all four CD4+ subsets.

Reverse transcribing all isolated RNA meant expressed TCRB transcripts were sequenced. Generated by immunoSEQ multiplex PCR, the TCRdb table keeps only in-frame clones and is missing some. Of over 300,000 clones detected, 7% to 10% appear once; the ten largest clones hold less than 1.2%. The TCR originated in a man aged 30 to 39 with type 1 diabetes. What was sequenced was central memory CD4+ T cells from blood. The V and J genes are TRBV19 and TRBJ2-3; no reliable D call. The CDR3 nucleotides are TGTGCCAGTAGTATGGCACAAGGCCCAGATACGCAGTATTTT. Encoded protein: CASSMAQGPDTQYF.